The T cell receptor (beta chain) described here comes from a study of identical twins. General study results and limits: There was an excess of low generation probability in the out-of-frame alpha sequences that twins shared.

The CDR3 extends over 12 amino acids. CDR1 is MNHNY and CDR2 is SVGAGI in the germline V gene (reference sequence). V was shortened by 8 bases and J by 8 bases, with 15 bases between the two germline ends. MiXCR, applied by TCRdb to the 5' RACE reads, yields one record per CDR3 protein. The sample contains more than 350,000 distinct CDR3 sequences, about 9% of which appear only once. Points on this clonotype: Its matching antigen is unknown.

This chain connects TRBV6-6 to TRBJ1-1; D may be TRBD1 (6 bases). This sequence originates from a woman aged 45-60 years in good health. The sample taken for sequencing was naive T cells sorted from blood. Written as DNA, the CDR3 is TGTGCCAGCGGGGCAGGGGCGATCGAAGCTTTCTTT. This codes for CASGAGAIEAFF.